The present T cell receptor beta chain was sequenced within a study of blood T cells in healthy people across ages. Study-level points and caveats: More naive CD4+ cells and higher diversity marked long-lived donors relative to aged donors.

This clonotype was detected a few times. The antigen is not known. V gave up 1 base and J gave up 8 bases, with 14 bases separating them. The CDR3 length is 14 residues. Primers used in a second PCR of about 7 to 12 cycles were a sample-barcoded 5' primer and a J-beta primer mix. The authors tagged each cDNA molecule using a template-switch adaptor with 12 random nucleotides. Using its own MiXCR run on the 5' RACE reads, TCRdb lists one record per CDR3 protein. The sample has about 1.1 million distinct CDR3 sequences; around two fifths are singletons. Sequenced material: blood. The rearrangement links TRBV12-3 or TRBV12-4 to TRBJ1-2; tentatively, D is TRBD1 (6 bases). This clonotype was obtained from a man between 18 and 29 years old in good health. The DNA of the CDR3 is TGTGCCAGCAGTTTAGAGGGGGGACTCGGGGGCTACACCTTC. Residues: CASSLEGGLGGYTF.